The TCR beta chain under discussion was sequenced for a study of pediatric ulcerative colitis. Germline CDR1 is SGHRS and CDR2 is YFSETQ. This CDR3 is 16 amino acids long. The V segment lost 0 bases and the J segment 1 base; nucleotides outside the gene matches: 6. Rectal tissue came from one to two pinch biopsies taken at colonoscopy. Samples were sequenced at Survey level, maximum 500,000 reads. Here immunoSEQ multiplex PCR was the method, and the copy in TCRdb shows in-frame clones only, minus some. The sample shows approximately 40,000 clones, roughly 73% of them seen only once. The sequence was collected from a boy between 10 and 17 years old with moderate ulcerative colitis. Specimen: gut tissue. The genes are TRBV5-1 and TRBJ2-7, with 8 positions matching TRBD2. The CDR3 bases are TGCGCCAGCAGCTTGGGTAGCGGGATAGAATCCTACGAGCAGTACTTC. Its translation is CASSLGSGIESYEQYF.